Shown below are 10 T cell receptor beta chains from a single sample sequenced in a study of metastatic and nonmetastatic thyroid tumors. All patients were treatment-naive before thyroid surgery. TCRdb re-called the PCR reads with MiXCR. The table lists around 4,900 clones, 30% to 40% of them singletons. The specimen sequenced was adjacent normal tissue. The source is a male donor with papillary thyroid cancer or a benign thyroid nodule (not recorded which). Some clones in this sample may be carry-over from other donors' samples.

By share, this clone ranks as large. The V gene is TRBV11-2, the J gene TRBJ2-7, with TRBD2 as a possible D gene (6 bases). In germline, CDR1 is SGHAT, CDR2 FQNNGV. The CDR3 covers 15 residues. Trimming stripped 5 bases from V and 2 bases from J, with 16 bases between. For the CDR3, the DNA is TGTGCCAGCAGCGAAACCGGGACTCGCACCTACGAGCAGTACTTC. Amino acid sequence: CASSETGTRTYEQYF.

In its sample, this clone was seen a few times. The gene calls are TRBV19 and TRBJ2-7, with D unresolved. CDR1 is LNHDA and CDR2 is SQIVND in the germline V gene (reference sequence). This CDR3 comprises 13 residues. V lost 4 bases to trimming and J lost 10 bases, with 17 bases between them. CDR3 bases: TGTGCCAGTAGTAATTTTCTCAGCCGCAGTCAGTACTTC. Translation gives CASSNFLSRSQYF.

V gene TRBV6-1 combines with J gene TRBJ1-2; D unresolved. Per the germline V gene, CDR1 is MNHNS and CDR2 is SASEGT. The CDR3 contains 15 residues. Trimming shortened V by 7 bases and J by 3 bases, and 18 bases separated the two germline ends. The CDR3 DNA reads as TGTGCCAGCACATGGGCAGACTCCGCCGACTATGGCTACACCTTC. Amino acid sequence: CASTWADSADYGYTF.

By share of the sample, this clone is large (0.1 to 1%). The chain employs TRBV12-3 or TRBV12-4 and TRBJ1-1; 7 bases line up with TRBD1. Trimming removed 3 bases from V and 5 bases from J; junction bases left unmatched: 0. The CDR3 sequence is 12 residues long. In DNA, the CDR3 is TGTGCCAGCAGTTTCAGGGGGACTGAAGCTTTCTTT. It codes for CASSFRGTEAFF.

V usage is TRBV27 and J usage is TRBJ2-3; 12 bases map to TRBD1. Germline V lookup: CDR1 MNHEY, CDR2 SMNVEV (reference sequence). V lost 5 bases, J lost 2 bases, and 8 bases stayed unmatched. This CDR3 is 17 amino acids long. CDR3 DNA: TGTGCCAGCAGTCGGGGACAGGGGGCTCGCTACACAGATACGCAGTATTTT. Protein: CASSRGQGARYTDTQYF.

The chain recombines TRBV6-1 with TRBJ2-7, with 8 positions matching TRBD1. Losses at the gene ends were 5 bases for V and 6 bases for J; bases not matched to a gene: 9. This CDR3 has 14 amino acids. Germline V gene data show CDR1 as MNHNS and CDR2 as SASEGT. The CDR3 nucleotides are TGTGCCAGCAGTTTGGGACAGGAACTGGGCGAGCAGTACTTC. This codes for CASSLGQELGEQYF.

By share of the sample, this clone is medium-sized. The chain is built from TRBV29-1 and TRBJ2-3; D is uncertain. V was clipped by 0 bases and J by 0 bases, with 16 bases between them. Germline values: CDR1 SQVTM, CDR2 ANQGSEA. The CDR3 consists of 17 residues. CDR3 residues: CSVEDPENWGSTDTQYF. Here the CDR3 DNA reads TGCAGCGTTGAAGACCCCGAAAACTGGGGTAGCACAGATACGCAGTATTTT.

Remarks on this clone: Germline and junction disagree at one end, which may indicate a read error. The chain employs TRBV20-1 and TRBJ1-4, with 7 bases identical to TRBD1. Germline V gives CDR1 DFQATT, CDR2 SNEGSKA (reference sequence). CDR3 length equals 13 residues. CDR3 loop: CSARGQRNEELFF. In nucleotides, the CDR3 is TGCAGTGCTAGGGGACAGAGAAATGAAGAACTGTTTTTT.

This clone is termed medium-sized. Here the CDR3 DNA reads TGCGCCAGCAGCTCCGCCCCGGGACTAGGAACCTACGAGCAGTACTTC. Translated: CASSSAPGLGTYEQYF. The chain links TRBV5-1 to TRBJ2-7; TRBD2 matches at 8 bases. V trimming: 3 bases; J trimming: 2 bases; junction bases outside the gene matches: 10. The CDR3 is 16 amino acids. Germline CDR1 and CDR2: SGHRS and YFSETQ.

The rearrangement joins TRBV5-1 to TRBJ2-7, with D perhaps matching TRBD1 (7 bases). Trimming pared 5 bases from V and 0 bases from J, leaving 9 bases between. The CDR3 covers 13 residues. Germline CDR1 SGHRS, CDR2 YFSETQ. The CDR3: CASREGASYEQYF. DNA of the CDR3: TGCGCCAGCAGGGAGGGGGCCTCCTACGAGCAGTACTTC.